Sequencing of this T cell receptor beta chain was carried out in a study of blood T cells in healthy people across ages. Study-wide results and caveats: Diversity estimates from one million T cells were considered underestimates. Across samples, TCR beta diversity tracked strongly with naive T cell percentage. Possibly confounding the expanded clonotype changes was the fact that donor CMV status was unknown.

This CDR3 is 13 amino acids long. Germline CDR1 and CDR2: MNHNS and SASEGT. V was cut by 6 bases and J by 15 bases, with 21 bases left in between. A second 7 to 11 cycle PCR used barcoded and J-beta primers. Per sample, CDR3-containing paired-end reads numbered at least 2.5 million. TCRdb re-called the 5' RACE reads through MiXCR, storing one row per CDR3 protein. The sample lists hundreds of thousands of distinct CDR3 sequences; roughly 32% were seen once. Concerning this clonotype: Its cognate antigen is unknown.

Sequencing was carried out using blood. The rearrangement links TRBV6-1 to TRBJ2-4; perhaps TRBD2 as D (6 bases). The sequence was collected from a woman of 80 years or more in good health. CDR3: CASSRGLNYEWYF. In DNA form, the CDR3 reads TGTGCCAGCAGCCGGGGGTTGAACTACGAGTGGTACTTC.